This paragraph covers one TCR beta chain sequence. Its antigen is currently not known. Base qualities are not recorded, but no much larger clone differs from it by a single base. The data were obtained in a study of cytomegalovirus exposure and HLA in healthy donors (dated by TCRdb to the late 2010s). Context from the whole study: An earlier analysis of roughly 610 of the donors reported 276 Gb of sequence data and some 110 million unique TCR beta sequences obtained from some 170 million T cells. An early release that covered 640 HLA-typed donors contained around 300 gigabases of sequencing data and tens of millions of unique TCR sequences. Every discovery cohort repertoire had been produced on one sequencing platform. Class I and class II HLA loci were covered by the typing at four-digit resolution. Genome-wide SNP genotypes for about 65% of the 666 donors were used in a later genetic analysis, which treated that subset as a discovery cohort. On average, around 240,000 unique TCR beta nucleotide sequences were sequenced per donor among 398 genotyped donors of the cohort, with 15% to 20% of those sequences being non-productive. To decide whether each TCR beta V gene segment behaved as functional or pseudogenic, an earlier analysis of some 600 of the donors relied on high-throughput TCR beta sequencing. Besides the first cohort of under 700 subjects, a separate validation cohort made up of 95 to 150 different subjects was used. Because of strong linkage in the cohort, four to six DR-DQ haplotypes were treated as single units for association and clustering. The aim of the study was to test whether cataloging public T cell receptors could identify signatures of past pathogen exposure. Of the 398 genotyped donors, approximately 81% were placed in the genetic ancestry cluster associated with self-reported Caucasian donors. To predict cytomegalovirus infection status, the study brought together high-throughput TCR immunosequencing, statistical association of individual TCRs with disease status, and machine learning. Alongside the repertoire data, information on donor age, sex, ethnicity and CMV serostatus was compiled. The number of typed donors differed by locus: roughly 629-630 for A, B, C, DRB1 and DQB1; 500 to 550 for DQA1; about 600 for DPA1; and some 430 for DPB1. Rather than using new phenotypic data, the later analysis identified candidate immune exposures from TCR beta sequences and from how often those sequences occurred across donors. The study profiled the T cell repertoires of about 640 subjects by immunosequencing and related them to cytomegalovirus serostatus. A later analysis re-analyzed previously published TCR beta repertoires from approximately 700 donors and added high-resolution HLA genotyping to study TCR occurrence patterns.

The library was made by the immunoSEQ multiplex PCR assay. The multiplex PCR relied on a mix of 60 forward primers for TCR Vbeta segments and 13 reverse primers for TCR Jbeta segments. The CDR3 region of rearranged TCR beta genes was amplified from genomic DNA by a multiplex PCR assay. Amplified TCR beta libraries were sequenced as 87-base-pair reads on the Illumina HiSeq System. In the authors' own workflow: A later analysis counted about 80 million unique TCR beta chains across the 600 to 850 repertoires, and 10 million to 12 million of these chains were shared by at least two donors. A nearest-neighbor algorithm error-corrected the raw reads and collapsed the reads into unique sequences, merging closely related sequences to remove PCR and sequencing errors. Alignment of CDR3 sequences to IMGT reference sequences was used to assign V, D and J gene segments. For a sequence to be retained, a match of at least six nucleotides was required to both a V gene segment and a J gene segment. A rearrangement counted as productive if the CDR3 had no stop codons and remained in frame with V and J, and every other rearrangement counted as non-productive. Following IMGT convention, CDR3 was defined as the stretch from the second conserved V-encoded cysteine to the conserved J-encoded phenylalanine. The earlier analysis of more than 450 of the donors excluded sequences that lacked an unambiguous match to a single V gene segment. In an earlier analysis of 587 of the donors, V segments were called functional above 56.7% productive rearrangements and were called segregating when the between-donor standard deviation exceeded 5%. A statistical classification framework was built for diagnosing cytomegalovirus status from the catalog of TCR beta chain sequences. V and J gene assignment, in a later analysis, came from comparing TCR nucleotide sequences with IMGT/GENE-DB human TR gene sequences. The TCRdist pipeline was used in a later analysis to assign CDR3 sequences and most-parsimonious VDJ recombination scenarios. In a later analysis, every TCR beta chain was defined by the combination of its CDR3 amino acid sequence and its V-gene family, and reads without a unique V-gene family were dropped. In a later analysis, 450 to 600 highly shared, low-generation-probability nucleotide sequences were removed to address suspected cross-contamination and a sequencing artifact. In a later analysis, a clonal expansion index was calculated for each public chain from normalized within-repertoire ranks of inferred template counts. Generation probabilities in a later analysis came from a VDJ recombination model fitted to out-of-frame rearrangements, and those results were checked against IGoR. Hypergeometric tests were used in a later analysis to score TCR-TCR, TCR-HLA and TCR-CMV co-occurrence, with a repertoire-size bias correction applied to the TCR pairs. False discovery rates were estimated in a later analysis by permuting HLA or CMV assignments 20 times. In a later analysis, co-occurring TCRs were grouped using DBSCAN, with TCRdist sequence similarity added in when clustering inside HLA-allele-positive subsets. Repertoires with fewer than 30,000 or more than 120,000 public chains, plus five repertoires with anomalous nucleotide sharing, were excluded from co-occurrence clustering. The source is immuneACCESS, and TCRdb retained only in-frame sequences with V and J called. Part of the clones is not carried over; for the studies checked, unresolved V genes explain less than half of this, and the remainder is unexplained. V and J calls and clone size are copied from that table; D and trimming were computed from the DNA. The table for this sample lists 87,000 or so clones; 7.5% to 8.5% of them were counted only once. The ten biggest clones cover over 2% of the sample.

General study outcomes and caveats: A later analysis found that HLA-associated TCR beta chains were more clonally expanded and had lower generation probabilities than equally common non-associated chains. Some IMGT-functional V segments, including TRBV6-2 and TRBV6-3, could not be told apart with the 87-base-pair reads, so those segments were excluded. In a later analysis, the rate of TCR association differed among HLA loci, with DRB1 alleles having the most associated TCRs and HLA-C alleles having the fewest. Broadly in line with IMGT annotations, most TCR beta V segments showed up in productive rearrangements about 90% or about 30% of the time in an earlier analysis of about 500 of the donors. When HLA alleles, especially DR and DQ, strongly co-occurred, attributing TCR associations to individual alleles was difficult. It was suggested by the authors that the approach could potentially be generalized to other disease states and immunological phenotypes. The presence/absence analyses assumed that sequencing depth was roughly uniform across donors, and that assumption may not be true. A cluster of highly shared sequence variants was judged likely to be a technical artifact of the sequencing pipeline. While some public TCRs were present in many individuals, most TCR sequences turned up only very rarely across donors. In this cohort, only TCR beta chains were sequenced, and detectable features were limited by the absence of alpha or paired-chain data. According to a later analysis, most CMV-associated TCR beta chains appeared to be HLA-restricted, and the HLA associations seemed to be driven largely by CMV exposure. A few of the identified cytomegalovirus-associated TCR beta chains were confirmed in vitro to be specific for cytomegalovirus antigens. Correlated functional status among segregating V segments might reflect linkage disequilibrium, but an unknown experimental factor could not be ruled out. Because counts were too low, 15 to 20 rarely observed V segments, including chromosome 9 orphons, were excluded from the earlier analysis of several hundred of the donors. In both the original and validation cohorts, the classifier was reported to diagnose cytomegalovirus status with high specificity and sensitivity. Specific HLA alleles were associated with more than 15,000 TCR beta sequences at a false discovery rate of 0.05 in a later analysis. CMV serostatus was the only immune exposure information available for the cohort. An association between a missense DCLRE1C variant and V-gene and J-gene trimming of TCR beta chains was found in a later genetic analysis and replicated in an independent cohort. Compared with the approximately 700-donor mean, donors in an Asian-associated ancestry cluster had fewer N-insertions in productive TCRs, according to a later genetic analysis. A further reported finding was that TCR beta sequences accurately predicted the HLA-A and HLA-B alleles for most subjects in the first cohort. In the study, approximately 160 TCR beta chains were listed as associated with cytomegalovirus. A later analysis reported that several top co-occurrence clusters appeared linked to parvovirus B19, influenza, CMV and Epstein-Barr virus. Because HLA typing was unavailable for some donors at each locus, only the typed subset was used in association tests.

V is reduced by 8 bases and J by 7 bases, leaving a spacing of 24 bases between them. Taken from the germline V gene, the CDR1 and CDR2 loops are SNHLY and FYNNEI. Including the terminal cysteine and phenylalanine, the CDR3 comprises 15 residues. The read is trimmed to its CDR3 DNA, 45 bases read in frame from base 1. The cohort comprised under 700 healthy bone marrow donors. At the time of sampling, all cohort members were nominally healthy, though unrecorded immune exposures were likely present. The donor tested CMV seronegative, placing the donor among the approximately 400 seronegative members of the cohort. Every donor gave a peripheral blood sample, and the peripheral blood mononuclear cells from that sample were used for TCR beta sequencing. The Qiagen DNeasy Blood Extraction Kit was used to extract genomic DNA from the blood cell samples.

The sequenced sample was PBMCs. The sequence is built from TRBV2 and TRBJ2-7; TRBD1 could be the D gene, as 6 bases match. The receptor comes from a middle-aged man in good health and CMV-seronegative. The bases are TGTGCCAGCTGGGGAACGGGACAACTTCTATCTGAGCAGTACTTC. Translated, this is CASWGTGQLLSEQYF.